What follows is one T cell receptor (beta chain) and its context. One entry per CDR3 protein, called by TCRdb with MiXCR from the RT-PCR reads. The sample includes about 40,000 distinct CDR3 sequences, under 40% seen only once; the top ten take around 72%. The record originates from a study of patients and donors after allogeneic stem cell transplantation. J gave up 3 bases and V 4 bases, and 17 bases lay outside the gene matches. Germline CDR1 and CDR2: LGHDT and YNNKEL (reference sequence). The length of the CDR3 is 18 residues. The sequenced sample was blood, either unsorted or a sorted T cell fraction (not recorded which). The chain recombines TRBV3-1 with TRBJ1-2; 7 bases map to TRBD1. The sequence was obtained from a human donor who was either an allogeneic HSCT recipient or a stem cell or donor lymphocyte infusion donor (not recorded which). It is not recorded whose cells these are; they may come from a transplant donor. The CDR3 protein is CASSRLRGGYLTYYGYTF. In DNA, the CDR3 is TGTGCCAGCAGCCGCCTCAGGGGGGGATATCTAACCTACTATGGCTACACCTTC.